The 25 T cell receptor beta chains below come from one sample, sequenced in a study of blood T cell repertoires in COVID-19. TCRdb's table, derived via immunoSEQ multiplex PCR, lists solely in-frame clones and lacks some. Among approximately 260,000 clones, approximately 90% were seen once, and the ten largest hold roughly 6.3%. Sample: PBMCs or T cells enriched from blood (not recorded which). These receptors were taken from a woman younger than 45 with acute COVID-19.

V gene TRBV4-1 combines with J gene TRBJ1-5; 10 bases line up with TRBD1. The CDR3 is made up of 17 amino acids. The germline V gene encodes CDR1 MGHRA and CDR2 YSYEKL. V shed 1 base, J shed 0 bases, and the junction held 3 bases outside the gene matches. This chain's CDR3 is CASSQGQGADSNQPQHF. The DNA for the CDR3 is TGCGCCAGCAGCCAAGGACAGGGGGCCGATAGCAATCAGCCCCAGCATTTT.

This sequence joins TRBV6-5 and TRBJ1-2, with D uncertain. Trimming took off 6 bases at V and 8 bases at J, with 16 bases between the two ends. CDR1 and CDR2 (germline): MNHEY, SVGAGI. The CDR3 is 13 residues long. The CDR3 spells CASREGAYRGYTF. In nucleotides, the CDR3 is TGTGCCAGCAGGGAGGGCGCGTATCGGGGCTACACCTTC.

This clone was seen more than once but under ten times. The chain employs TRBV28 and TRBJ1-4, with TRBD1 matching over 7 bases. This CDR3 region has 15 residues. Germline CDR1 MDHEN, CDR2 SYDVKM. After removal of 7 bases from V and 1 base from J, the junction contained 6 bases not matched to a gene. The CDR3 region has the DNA TGTGCCAGCAAAACAGGGGCGAGAACTAATGAAAAACTGTTTTTT. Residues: CASKTGARTNEKLFF.

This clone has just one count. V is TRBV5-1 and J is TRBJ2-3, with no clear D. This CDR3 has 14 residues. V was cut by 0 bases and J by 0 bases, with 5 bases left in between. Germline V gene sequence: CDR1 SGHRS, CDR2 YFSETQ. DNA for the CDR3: TGCGCCAGCAGCTTGGGAGAAAGCACAGATACGCAGTATTTT. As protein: CASSLGESTDTQYF.

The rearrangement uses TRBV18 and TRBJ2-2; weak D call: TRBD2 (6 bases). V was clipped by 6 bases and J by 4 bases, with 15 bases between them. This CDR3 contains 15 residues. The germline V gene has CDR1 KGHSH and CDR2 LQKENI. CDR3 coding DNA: TGTGCCAGCTCGTGGGAGGCCGGAGGCACCGGGGAGCTGTTTTTT. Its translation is CASSWEAGGTGELFF.

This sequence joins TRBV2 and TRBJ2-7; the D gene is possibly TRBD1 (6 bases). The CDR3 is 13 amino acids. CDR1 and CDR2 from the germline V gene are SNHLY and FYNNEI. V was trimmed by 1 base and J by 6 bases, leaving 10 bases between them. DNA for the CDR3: TGTGCCAGCAGTGAAGACAGGGATGGCGAGCAGTACTTC. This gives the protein CASSEDRDGEQYF.

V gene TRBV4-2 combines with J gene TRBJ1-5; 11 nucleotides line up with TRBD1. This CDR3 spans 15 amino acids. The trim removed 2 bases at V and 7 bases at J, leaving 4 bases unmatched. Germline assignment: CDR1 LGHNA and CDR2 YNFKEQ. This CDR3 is CASSQNRDRGQPQHF. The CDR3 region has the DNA TGTGCCAGCAGCCAAAACCGGGACAGGGGGCAGCCCCAGCATTTT.

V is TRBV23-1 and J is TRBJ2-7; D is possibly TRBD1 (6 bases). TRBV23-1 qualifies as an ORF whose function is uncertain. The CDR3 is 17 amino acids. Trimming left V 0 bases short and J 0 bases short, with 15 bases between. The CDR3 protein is CASSQSQRKGDSYEQYF. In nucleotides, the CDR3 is TGCGCCAGCAGTCAATCTCAGAGAAAGGGGGACTCCTACGAGCAGTACTTC.

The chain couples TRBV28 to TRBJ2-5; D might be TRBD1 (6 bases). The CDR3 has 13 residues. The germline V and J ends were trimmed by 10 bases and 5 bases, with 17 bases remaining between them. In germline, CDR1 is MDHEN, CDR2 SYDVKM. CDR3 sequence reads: CATYGQTRETQYF. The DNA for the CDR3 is TGTGCCACCTACGGACAGACGAGGGAGACCCAGTACTTC.

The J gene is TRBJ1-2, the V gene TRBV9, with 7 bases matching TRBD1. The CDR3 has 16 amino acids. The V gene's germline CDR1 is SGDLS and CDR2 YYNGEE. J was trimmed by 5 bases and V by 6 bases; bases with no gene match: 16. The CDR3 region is CASTLGHVKGAYGYTF. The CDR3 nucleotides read TGTGCCAGCACCCTTGGCCATGTCAAGGGGGCATATGGCTACACCTTC.

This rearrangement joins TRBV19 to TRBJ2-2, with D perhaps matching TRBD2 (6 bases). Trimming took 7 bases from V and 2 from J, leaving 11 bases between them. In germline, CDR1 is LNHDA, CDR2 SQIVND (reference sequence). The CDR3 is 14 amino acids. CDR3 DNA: TGTGCCAGTAAGGAGGGACGAAACACCGGGGAGCTGTTTTTT. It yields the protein CASKEGRNTGELFF. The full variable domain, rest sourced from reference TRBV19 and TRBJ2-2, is DGGITQSPKYLFRKEGQNVTLSCEQNLNHDAMYWYRQDPGQGLRLIYYSQIVNDFQKGDIAEGYSVSREKKESFPLTVTSAQKNPTAFYLCASKEGRNTGELFFGEGSRLTVL.

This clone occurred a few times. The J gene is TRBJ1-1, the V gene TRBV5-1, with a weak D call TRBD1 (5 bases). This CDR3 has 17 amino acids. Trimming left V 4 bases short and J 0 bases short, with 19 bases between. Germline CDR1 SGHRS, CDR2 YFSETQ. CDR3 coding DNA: TGCGCCAGCAGCCAAACCACAGGTCGACACATGAACACTGAAGCTTTCTTT. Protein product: CASSQTTGRHMNTEAFF.

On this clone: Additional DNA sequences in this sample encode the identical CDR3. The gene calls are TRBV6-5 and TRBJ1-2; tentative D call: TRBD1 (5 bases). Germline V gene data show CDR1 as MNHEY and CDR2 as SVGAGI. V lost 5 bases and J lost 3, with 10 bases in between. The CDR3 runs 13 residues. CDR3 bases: TGTGCCAGCAGTCGACAAGGGGACTATGGCTACACCTTC. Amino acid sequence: CASSRQGDYGYTF.

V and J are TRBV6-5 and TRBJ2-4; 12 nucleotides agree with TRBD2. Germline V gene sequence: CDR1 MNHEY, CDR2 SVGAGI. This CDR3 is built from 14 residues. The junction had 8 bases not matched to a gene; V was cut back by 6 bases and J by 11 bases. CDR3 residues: CASRRLAGASVQYF. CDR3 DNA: TGTGCCAGCAGACGACTAGCGGGGGCATCTGTTCAGTACTTC.

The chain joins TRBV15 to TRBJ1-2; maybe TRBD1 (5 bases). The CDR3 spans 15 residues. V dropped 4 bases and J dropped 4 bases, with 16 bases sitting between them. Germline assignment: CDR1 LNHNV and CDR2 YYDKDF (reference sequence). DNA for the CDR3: TGTGCCACCAGCATGGAGAGGGGCGGGGTCTATGGCTACACCTTC. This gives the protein CATSMERGGVYGYTF. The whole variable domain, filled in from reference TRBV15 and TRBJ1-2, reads DAMVIQNPRYQVTQFGKPVTLSCSQTLNHNVMYWYQQKSSQAPKLLFHYYDKDFNNEADTPDNFQSRRPNTSFCFLDIRSPGLGDTAMYLCATSMERGGVYGYTFGSGTRLTVV.

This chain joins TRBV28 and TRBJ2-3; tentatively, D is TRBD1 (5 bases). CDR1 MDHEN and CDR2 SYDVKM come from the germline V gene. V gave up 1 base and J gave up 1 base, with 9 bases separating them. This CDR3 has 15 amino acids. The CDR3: CASSLYVRGTDTQYF. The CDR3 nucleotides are TGTGCCAGCAGTTTATACGTCAGGGGCACAGATACGCAGTATTTT.

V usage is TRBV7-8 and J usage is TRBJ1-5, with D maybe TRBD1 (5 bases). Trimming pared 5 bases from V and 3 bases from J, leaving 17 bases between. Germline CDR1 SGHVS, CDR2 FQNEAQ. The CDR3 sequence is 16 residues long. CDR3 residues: CASSLGHDRHNQPQHF. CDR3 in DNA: TGTGCCAGCAGCCTGGGCCACGACAGACACAATCAGCCCCAGCATTTT.

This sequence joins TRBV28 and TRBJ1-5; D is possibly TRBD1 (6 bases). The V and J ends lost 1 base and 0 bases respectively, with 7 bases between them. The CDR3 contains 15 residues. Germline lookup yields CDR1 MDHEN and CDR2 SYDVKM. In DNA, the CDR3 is TGTGCCAGCAGTTTATCAGGGGTTAGCAATCAGCCCCAGCATTTT. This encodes CASSLSGVSNQPQHF.

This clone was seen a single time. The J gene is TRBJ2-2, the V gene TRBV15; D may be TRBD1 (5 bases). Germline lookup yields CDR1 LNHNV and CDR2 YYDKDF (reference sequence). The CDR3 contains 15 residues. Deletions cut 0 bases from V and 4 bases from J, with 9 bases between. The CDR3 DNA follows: TGTGCCACCAGCAGAGAGTCCGACAGCACCGGGGAGCTGTTTTTT. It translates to CATSRESDSTGELFF.

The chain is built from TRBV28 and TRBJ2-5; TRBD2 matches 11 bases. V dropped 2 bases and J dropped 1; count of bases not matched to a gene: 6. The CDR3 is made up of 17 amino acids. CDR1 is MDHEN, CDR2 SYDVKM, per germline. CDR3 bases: TGTGCCAGCAGTTTAGAAATAGCGGGGGGGCCCCAAGAGACCCAGTACTTC. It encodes CASSLEIAGGPQETQYF. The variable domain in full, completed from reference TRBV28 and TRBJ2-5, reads DVKVTQSSRYLVKRTGEKVFLECVQDMDHENMFWYRQDPGLGLRLIYFSYDVKMKEKGDIPEGYSVSREKKERFSLILESASTNQTSMYLCASSLEIAGGPQETQYFGPGTRLLVL.

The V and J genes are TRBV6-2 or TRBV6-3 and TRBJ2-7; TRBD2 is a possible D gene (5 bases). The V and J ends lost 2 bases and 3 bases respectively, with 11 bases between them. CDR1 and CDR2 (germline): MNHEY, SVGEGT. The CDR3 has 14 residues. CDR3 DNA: TGTGCCAGCAGTTACACGGGGTCCGACTACGAGCAGTACTTC. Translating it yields CASSYTGSDYEQYF.

The CDR3 here is CASSQGLGQGAYEQYF. The CDR3 DNA is TGTGCCAGCAGCCAAGGACTGGGACAGGGGGCCTACGAGCAGTACTTC. The V gene is TRBV4-2, the J gene TRBJ2-7; 11 bases fit TRBD1. Trimming removed 1 base from V and 2 bases from J; junction bases left unmatched: 4. The CDR3 has 16 amino acids. CDR1 is LGHNA and CDR2 is YNFKEQ in the germline V gene.

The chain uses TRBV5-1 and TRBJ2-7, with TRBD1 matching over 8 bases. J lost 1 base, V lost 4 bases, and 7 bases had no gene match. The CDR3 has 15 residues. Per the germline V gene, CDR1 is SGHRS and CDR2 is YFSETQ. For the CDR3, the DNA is TGCGCCAGCAGCAGCGCAGGGGGCCCATCCTACGAGCAGTACTTC. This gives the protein CASSSAGGPSYEQYF.

DNA for the CDR3: TGTGCCAGCGGGACTATAGGCGAGCAGTACTTC. This encodes CASGTIGEQYF. The chain joins TRBV27 to TRBJ2-7; 7 bases align to TRBD2. There are 11 residues in the CDR3. The V gene's germline CDR1 is MNHEY and CDR2 SMNVEV (reference sequence). After removal of 8 bases from V and 6 bases from J, the junction contained 4 bases not matched to a gene.

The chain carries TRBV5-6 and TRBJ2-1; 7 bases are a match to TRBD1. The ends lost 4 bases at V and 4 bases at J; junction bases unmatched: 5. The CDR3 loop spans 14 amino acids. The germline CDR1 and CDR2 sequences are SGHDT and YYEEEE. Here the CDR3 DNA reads TGTGCCAGCAGCCCGGGACAGCTATACAATGAGCAGTTCTTC. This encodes CASSPGQLYNEQFF.